This T cell receptor beta chain is drawn from a study of CD8 T cells in ankylosing spondylitis. Via MiXCR, TCRdb re-called the 5' RACE reads, giving one row per CDR3 protein. Found here are over 30,000 distinct CDR3 sequences, roughly an eighth of them singletons; the top ten hold about 30%. The CDR3 runs to 15 residues. V dropped 3 bases and J dropped 9; count of bases not matched to a gene: 11. Germline lookup yields CDR1 MNHEY and CDR2 SVGEGT. This clonotype has only a few counts. The sequenced sample consisted of synovial fluid, either unsorted or a sorted T cell fraction (not recorded which). The chain joins TRBV6-2 or TRBV6-3 to TRBJ1-1, with 9 positions matching TRBD1. The TCR sequence derives from a male donor with ankylosing spondylitis. The CDR3, as DNA: TGTGCCAGCAGTTATTACACAGGGGGCGGATGGCAAGCTTTCTTT. Its translation: CASSYYTGGGWQAFF.